This T cell receptor beta chain was sequenced during a study of persistence of HIV-infected CD4 T cells. Overall study: Donors had been on suppressive ART for a median of roughly 8 years.

Trimming cost V 2 bases and J 7 bases, with 11 bases left between them. CDR3 length equals 13 residues. In germline, CDR1 is SGHVS, CDR2 FQNEAQ. Cells were stimulated with overlapping HIV-1 Gag 15-mer peptides. Responding CD4+ T cells were sorted by upregulation of both CD40 ligand and CD69. Adults with HIV-1 started suppressive ART while chronically infected. The libraries were made with immunoSEQ version 4 in survey mode. Produced via immunoSEQ multiplex PCR; TCRdb's table is partial and in-frame only. The repertoire holds 19,000 or so clones, with about 60% as singletons. This clone has just one count. Its antigen is currently unknown.

The material was CD4+ T cells sorted from PBMCs after roughly 20-hour stimulation, obtained from a patient who received antiretroviral therapy. The chain links TRBV7-8 to TRBJ2-5; D call uncertain. The source is an adult woman with HIV who was CMV-seropositive. The CDR3 sequence is CASSLRDTGTQYF. The DNA for the CDR3 is TGTGCCAGCAGCTTAAGAGATACCGGGACCCAGTACTTC.